This TCR beta chain derives from a study of control samples from healthy donors and cancer patients. The CDR3 length is 13 residues. Germline V gives CDR1 MDHEN, CDR2 SYDVKM. V shed 5 bases and J shed 2 bases, with 6 bases lying between them. Assay: immunoSEQ multiplex PCR; the TCRdb copy retains only in-frame clones and omits some. The data show 130,000 or so clones, roughly 91% seen once. The sample comprised PBMCs. This chain joins TRBV28 and TRBJ2-2, with D hard to call. This TCR derives from a man aged 50 to 59 with head and neck cancer. This CDR3 reads CASSQHNTGELFF. DNA for the CDR3: TGTGCCAGCAGTCAACACAACACCGGGGAGCTGTTTTTT.